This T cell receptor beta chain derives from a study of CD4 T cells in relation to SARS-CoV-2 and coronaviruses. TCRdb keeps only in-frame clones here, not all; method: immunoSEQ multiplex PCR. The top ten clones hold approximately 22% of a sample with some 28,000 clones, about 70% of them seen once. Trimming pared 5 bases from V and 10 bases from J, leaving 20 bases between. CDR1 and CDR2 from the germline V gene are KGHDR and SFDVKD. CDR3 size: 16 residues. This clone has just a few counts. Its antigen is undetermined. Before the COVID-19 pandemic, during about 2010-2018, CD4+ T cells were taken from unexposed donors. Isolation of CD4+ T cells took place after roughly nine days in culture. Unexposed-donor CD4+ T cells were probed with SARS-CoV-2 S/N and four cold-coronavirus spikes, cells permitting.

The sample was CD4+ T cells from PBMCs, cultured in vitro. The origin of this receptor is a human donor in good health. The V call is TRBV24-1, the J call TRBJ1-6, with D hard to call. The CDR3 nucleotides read TGTGCCACCAGTGTTTGGGGTCTCCAAGGAAACTCACCCCTCCACTTT. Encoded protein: CATSVWGLQGNSPLHF.